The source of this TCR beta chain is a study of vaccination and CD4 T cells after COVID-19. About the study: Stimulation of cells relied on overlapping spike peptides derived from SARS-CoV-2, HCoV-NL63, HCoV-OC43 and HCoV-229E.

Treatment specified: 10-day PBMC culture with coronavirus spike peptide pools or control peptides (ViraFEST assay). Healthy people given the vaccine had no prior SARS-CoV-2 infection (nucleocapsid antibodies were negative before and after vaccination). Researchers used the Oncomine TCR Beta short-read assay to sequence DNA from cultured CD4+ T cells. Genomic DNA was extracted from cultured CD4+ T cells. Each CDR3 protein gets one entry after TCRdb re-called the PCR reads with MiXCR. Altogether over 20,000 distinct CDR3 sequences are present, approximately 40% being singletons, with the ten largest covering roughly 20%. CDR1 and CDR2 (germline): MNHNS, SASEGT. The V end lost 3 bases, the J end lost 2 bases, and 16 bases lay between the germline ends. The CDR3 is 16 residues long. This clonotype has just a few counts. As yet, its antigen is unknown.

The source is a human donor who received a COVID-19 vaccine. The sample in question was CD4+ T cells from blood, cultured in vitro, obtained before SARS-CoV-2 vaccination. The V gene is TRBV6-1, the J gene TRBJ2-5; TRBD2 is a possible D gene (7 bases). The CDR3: CASSDTGRGEQETQYF. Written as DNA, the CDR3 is TGTGCCAGCAGTGATACAGGGAGGGGAGAACAAGAGACCCAGTACTTC.